This T cell receptor beta chain was sequenced for a study of blood T cells in healthy people across ages. In this sample, this clonotype turned up many times. Its antigen is unknown. Each donor was a healthy Caucasian individual from Russia, aged 6 to 90. Every sample yielded at least 7 million isolated PBMCs. Regarding the study as a whole: Among long-lived donors, naive CD4+ cells were more numerous and diversity higher than in aged donors.

Primed by a sample-barcoded 5' primer and a J-beta primer mix, a second PCR proceeded for roughly 6 to 12 cycles. Every molecule of cDNA carried a tag from a template-switch adaptor with 12 random nucleotides. From the 5' RACE reads, TCRdb called clonotypes with MiXCR, one entry per CDR3 protein. Of 550,000 to 650,000 distinct CDR3 sequences listed, approximately 30% are singletons. The source material was blood. The source is a woman of 80 years or more in good health.

The CDR3 loop reads CASSSLVIPDTQYF. The CDR3 DNA reads as TGTGCCAGCAGCTCCTTGGTTATCCCAGATACGCAGTATTTT. The rearrangement links TRBV7-3 to TRBJ2-3; no definite D call. The CDR3 contains 14 residues. V gave up 4 bases and J gave up 4 bases, with 12 bases separating them. CDR1 is SGHTA and CDR2 is FQGTGA in the germline V gene.